The present T cell receptor (beta chain) was sequenced within a study of shared clonotypes between healthy human individuals. The study, taken as a whole, reports: For sorted subsets, rarefaction showed incomplete sequencing despite large depth.

Libraries were prepared by immunoSEQ multiplex PCR; TCRdb keeps only in-frame clonotypes and omits some of them. Among fewer than 850,000 clones listed, approximately 75% were seen once. Concerning this clone: The antigen remains undetermined.

Germline V gene data show CDR1 as SNHLY and CDR2 as FYNNEI. The V end was cut by 3 bases, the J end by 1 base, with 9 bases between. The CDR3 is 14 residues long. The chain couples TRBV2 to TRBJ1-1; tentative D call: TRBD1 (5 bases). Material: memory CD4+ T cells sorted from blood. As to subset: CD45RA-negative fraction. The TCR comes from a woman younger than 45 in good health. CDR3 loop: CASSEQQGNTEAFF. The CDR3 DNA is TGTGCCAGCAGTGAGCAGCAGGGGAACACTGAAGCTTTCTTT.